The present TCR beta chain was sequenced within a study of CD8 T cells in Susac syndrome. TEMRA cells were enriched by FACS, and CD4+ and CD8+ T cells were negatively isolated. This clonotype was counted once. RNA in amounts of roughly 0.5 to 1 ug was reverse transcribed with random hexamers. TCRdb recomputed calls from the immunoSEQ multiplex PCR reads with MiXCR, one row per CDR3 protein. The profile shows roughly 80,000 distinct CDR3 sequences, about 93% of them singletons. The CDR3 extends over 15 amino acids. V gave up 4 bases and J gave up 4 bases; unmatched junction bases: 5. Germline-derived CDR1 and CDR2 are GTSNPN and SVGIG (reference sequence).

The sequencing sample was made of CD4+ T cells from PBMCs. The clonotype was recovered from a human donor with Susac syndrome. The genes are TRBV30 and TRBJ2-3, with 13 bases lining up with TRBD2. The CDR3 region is CAWTLLAGGPDTQYF. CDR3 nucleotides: TGTGCCTGGACCCTACTAGCGGGAGGGCCAGATACGCAGTATTTT.